Shown below are 27 T cell receptor beta chains from a single sample sequenced in a study of cytomegalovirus exposure and HLA in healthy donors. Profiling relied on immunoSEQ multiplex PCR, and the TCRdb table lists in-frame clones only, not all of them. The repertoire holds more than 150,000 clones, with about 80% as singletons. Sequencing was performed on PBMCs. The receptors were sampled from a woman younger than 30 in good health and CMV-seropositive.

This clone was seen more than once but under ten times. The rearrangement joins TRBV2 to TRBJ2-5; D is undetermined. CDR1 and CDR2 (germline): SNHLY, FYNNEI. The V end lost 7 bases, the J end lost 10 bases, and 13 bases lay between the germline ends. The CDR3 consists of 11 residues. This CDR3 is CASIDSVGQYF. CDR3 nucleotide sequence: TGTGCCAGCATCGACTCGGTTGGCCAGTACTTC.

In regard to this clone: At one boundary the junction diverges from the germline segment, which might be a read error. The V call is TRBV18, the J call TRBJ1-2, with D perhaps TRBD1 (5 bases). The CDR3 spans 11 residues. From germline, CDR1 is KGHSH and CDR2 LQKENI. CDR3 nucleotide sequence: TGTGCCAGCTCACCACGGGGCTCGATCTCCTTC. It yields the protein CASSPRGSISF.

This rearrangement joins TRBV7-2 to TRBJ2-7; 8 bases match TRBD2. The V gene's germline CDR1 is SGHTA and CDR2 FQGNSA. The CDR3 sequence is 16 residues long. Trimming cost V 4 bases and J 9 bases; bases outside gene matches: 17. CDR3 protein: CASSSTPAGGTGVQYF. In DNA, the CDR3 is TGTGCCAGCAGCTCTACCCCCGCGGGGGGCACGGGCGTGCAGTACTTC. Supplemented by reference TRBV7-2 and TRBJ2-7, the full variable domain reads GAGVSQSPSNKVTEKGKDVELRCDPISGHTALYWYRQSLGQGLEFLIYFQGNSAPDKSGLPSDRFSAERTGGSVSTLTIQRTQQEDSAVYLCASSSTPAGGTGVQYFGPGTRLTVT.

The sample holds one count of this clone. The chain carries TRBV11-2 and TRBJ1-2, with D possibly matching TRBD1 (6 bases). The germline V gene has CDR1 SGHAT and CDR2 FQNNGV. Trimming cost V 5 bases and J 5 bases, with 15 bases left between them. The CDR3 is made up of 14 amino acids. Written as DNA, the CDR3 is TGTGCCAGCAGCCGAGCAGGGGAACGATATGGCTACACCTTC. Translation: CASSRAGERYGYTF. The full variable domain, rest sourced from reference TRBV11-2 and TRBJ1-2, is EAGVAQSPRYKIIEKRQSVAFWCNPISGHATLYWYQQILGQGPKLLIQFQNNGVVDDSQLPKDRFSAERLKGVDSTLKIQPAKLEDSAVYLCASSRAGERYGYTFGSGTRLTVV.

The rearrangement joins TRBV5-4 to TRBJ2-7, with TRBD2 matching over 7 bases. With 4 bases clipped from V and 6 bases from J, the junction kept 10 bases outside the gene matches. In germline, CDR1 is SGHNT, CDR2 YYREEE (reference sequence). This CDR3 contains 14 residues. DNA of the CDR3: TGTGCCAGCAGCCCGGCAGGACTAGGAGGCGAGCAGTACTTC. Translating it yields CASSPAGLGGEQYF.

This clone came up a few times. This chain connects TRBV5-4 to TRBJ2-7, with D perhaps TRBD2 (5 bases). The CDR3 loop spans 13 amino acids. V was pared by 4 bases and J by 3 bases, with 11 bases between. Germline V lookup: CDR1 SGHNT, CDR2 YYREEE (reference sequence). CDR3 nucleotide sequence: TGTGCCAGCAGCGCCCGGGGAGACTACGAGCAGTACTTC. It codes for CASSARGDYEQYF.

This chain links TRBV7-8 with TRBJ2-1, with TRBD1 matching 9 bases. Per germline, CDR1 SGHVS and CDR2 FQNEAQ. CDR3 length equals 17 residues. Unmatched junction bases numbered 17, after V lost 6 bases and J lost 8 bases. CDR3 sequence reads: CASRRSGGTGSMHEQFF. The CDR3 DNA reads TGTGCCAGCAGAAGAAGCGGCGGGACAGGGTCTATGCATGAGCAGTTCTTC.

Only a few counts were recorded for this clone. V is TRBV6-5 and J is TRBJ1-2, with D perhaps matching TRBD1 (6 bases). CDR3 length: 13 amino acids. The germline gives CDR1 MNHEY, CDR2 SVGAGI. V lost 2 bases, J lost 8 bases, and 12 bases lay in between. Here the CDR3 DNA reads TGTGCCAGCAGTTACGGGCCAGGGGAAGGCTACACCTTC. Its translation: CASSYGPGEGYTF.

The chain uses TRBV18 and TRBJ2-1; D might be TRBD2 (6 bases). CDR3 length: 13 residues. Trimming shortened V by 2 bases and J by 9 bases, and 11 bases separated the two germline ends. Per germline, CDR1 KGHSH and CDR2 LQKENI. CDR3 bases: TGTGCCAGCTCACCAATCCCGACTAGTGAGCAGTTCTTC. Protein product: CASSPIPTSEQFF. The full variable domain, rest sourced from reference TRBV18 and TRBJ2-1, is NAGVMQNPRHLVRRRGQEARLRCSPMKGHSHVYWYRQLPEEGLKFMVYLQKENIIDESGMPKERFSAEFPKEGPSILRIQQVVRGDSAAYFCASSPIPTSEQFFGPGTRLTVL.

This clone was observed once. The chain uses TRBV6-5 and TRBJ2-7; possibly TRBD1 for D (6 bases). The CDR3 is 14 residues long. Trimming pared 0 bases from V and 6 bases from J, leaving 12 bases between. Germline CDR1 MNHEY, CDR2 SVGAGI. The CDR3 DNA sequence: TGTGCCAGCAGTTACTCAACAGGGACCAGCGAGCAGTACTTC. Residues: CASSYSTGTSEQYF.

This chain joins TRBV6-5 and TRBJ2-7; D might be TRBD1 (6 bases). The V end was cut by 6 bases, the J end by 4 bases, with 7 bases between. The CDR3 spans 11 residues. Germline V gene sequence: CDR1 MNHEY, CDR2 SVGAGI. Written as DNA, the CDR3 is TGTGCCAGCAGGACAGGTTACGAGCAGTACTTC. The encoded protein is CASRTGYEQYF.

V is TRBV6-5 and J is TRBJ2-1, with D unclear. CDR1 and CDR2 from the germline V gene are MNHEY and SVGAGI. The CDR3 has 14 amino acids. Trimming stripped 0 bases from V and 10 bases from J, with 13 bases between. The chain's CDR3 is CASSYSLATNEQFF. CDR3 nucleotide sequence: TGTGCCAGCAGTTACTCCCTTGCCACTAACGAGCAGTTCTTC.

The chain employs TRBV10-3 and TRBJ1-2; 9 nucleotides match TRBD1. CDR1 and CDR2 (germline): ENHRY, SYGVKD. This CDR3 spans 13 amino acids. The J segment lost 7 bases and the V segment lost 8 bases, leaving 8 bases of the junction unmatched. CDR3 region: CAIDTGGGFGYTF. The CDR3 coding sequence is TGTGCCATCGATACAGGGGGCGGATTTGGCTACACCTTC.

This clone was observed a single time. The CDR3 is CASSARDRYTDTQYF. In nucleotides, the CDR3 is TGTGCCAGCAGCGCCCGGGACAGATACACAGATACGCAGTATTTT. This chain connects TRBV5-4 to TRBJ2-3, with 7 bases matching TRBD1. There are 15 residues in the CDR3. From germline, CDR1 is SGHNT and CDR2 YYREEE (reference sequence). The V and J ends lost 4 bases and 2 bases, in that order; junction bases with no gene match: 7. Based on the CDR3 plus reference TRBV5-4 and TRBJ2-3, the full variable domain is ETGVTQSPTHLIKTRGQQVTLRCSSQSGHNTVSWYQQALGQGPQFIFQYYREEENGRGNFPPRFSGLQFPNYSSELNVNALELDDSALYLCASSARDRYTDTQYFGPGTRLTVL.

The V call is TRBV18, the J call TRBJ2-5; 8 nucleotides line up with TRBD1. The CDR3 has 15 amino acids. CDR1 is KGHSH and CDR2 is LQKENI in the germline V gene. V was pared by 6 bases and J by 4 bases, with 10 bases of the junction left unmatched. The CDR3 is CASSPRAGGSETQYF. CDR3 in DNA: TGTGCCAGCTCCCCCCGAGCAGGGGGCTCAGAGACCCAGTACTTC. Full variable domain (rest looked up from reference TRBV18 and TRBJ2-5): NAGVMQNPRHLVRRRGQEARLRCSPMKGHSHVYWYRQLPEEGLKFMVYLQKENIIDESGMPKERFSAEFPKEGPSILRIQQVVRGDSAAYFCASSPRAGGSETQYFGPGTRLLVL.

The genes are TRBV9 and TRBJ2-7, with D possibly being TRBD2 (6 bases). V was pared by 3 bases and J by 2 bases, with 12 bases between. The germline V gene has CDR1 SGDLS and CDR2 YYNGEE. The CDR3 has 14 residues. CDR3 residues: CASSEAGGAYEQYF. The CDR3 DNA follows: TGTGCCAGCAGCGAGGCAGGCGGGGCCTACGAGCAGTACTTC.

V and J are TRBV29-1 and TRBJ1-2; TRBD1 agrees at 8 bases. The V gene end was trimmed by 6 bases and the J gene end by 2 bases; junction bases not matched to a gene: 11. From germline, CDR1 is SQVTM and CDR2 ANQGSEA. The CDR3 is 15 amino acids. The CDR3 spells CSVAVVQGANYGYTF. CDR3 nucleotides: TGCAGCGTGGCCGTGGTGCAGGGGGCCAACTATGGCTACACCTTC.

The chain joins TRBV6-1 to TRBJ2-7; a possible D gene is TRBD2 (6 bases). In germline, CDR1 is MNHNS, CDR2 SASEGT. Trimming removed 3 bases at V and 1 base at J, with 19 bases between. This CDR3 has 17 residues. CDR3 coding DNA: TGTGCCAGCAGTGATCACCTGGGGGGTACGGGGTCCTACGAGCAGTACTTC. This codes for CASSDHLGGTGSYEQYF.

This clone occurred once. The gene calls are TRBV4-1 and TRBJ2-3, with 7 bases identical to TRBD1. The germline V gene has CDR1 MGHRA and CDR2 YSYEKL. V gave up 3 bases and J gave up 1 base; unmatched junction bases: 4. This CDR3 spans 15 amino acids. This chain's CDR3 is CASSHSGQGTDTQYF. In nucleotides, the CDR3 is TGCGCCAGCAGCCATTCTGGACAGGGCACAGATACGCAGTATTTT.

This rearrangement joins TRBV5-1 to TRBJ2-7; the D gene is possibly TRBD2 (6 bases). The V end lost 4 bases, the J end lost 4 bases, and 27 bases lay between the germline ends. The CDR3 is 18 residues long. Per the germline V gene, CDR1 is SGHRS and CDR2 is YFSETQ. The DNA for the CDR3 is TGCGCCAGCAGCCGGGGGTTCATCGGCGGACTTGGAGGTTACGAGCAGTACTTC. This translates into CASSRGFIGGLGGYEQYF.

The genes are TRBV19 and TRBJ1-5, with D possibly being TRBD1 (5 bases). The CDR3 loop spans 14 amino acids. Germline V CDR1 and CDR2: LNHDA, SQIVND (reference sequence). Trimming removed 6 bases from V and 2 bases from J, with 11 bases in between. CDR3 in amino acids: CASRMQGGNQPQHF. Here the CDR3 DNA reads TGTGCCAGTAGAATGCAAGGGGGCAATCAGCCCCAGCATTTT.

This clone was seen repeatedly, ten times or more. The gene calls are TRBV6-1 and TRBJ2-1; 7 nucleotides align to TRBD1. The CDR3 loop spans 16 amino acids. CDR1 MNHNS and CDR2 SASEGT come from the germline V gene. V shed 4 bases and J 2 bases; nucleotides not matched to a gene: 8. CDR3 protein: CASSALTGDPYNEQFF. In nucleotides, the CDR3 is TGTGCCAGCAGTGCCCTCACAGGGGATCCCTACAATGAGCAGTTCTTC.

V and J are TRBV6-1 and TRBJ1-6; unclear D gene. Germline-derived CDR1 and CDR2 are MNHNS and SASEGT. This CDR3 has 13 residues. The V end lost 9 bases, the J end lost 5 bases, and 11 bases lay between the germline ends. The CDR3 DNA reads as TGTGCCAGTCAGCCGGGGAATAATTCACCCCTCCACTTT. Amino acid sequence: CASQPGNNSPLHF.

This sequence joins TRBV9 and TRBJ1-1; 7 bases are a match to TRBD1. CDR1 is SGDLS, CDR2 YYNGEE, per germline. CDR3 size: 16 residues. With V trimmed by 3 bases and J by 3 bases, 11 bases remained unmatched. CDR3 loop: CASSASPGTDYTEAFF. The CDR3 bases are TGTGCCAGCAGCGCGTCTCCCGGGACAGATTACACTGAAGCTTTCTTT.

This clone was seen more than once but under ten times. The chain combines TRBV25-1 with TRBJ1-6; 8 bases align to TRBD1. Germline-derived CDR1 and CDR2 are MGHDK and SYGVNS. The CDR3 has 16 amino acids. Trimming took 3 bases from V and 0 from J; bases not matched to a gene: 1. CDR3 sequence reads: CASSDTGGSYNSPLHF. The CDR3 DNA reads TGTGCCAGCAGTGATACAGGGGGCTCCTATAATTCACCCCTCCACTTT.

This rearrangement joins TRBV7-8 to TRBJ1-5; D gene ambiguous. CDR3 size: 12 residues. The germline V gene encodes CDR1 SGHVS and CDR2 FQNEAQ. V was pared by 1 base and J by 7 bases, with 5 bases between. CDR3 sequence: CASSLDGQPQHF. The CDR3, as DNA: TGTGCCAGCAGCTTAGATGGCCAGCCCCAGCATTTT. Drawing the rest from reference TRBV7-8 and TRBJ1-5, the complete variable domain is GAGVSQSPRYKVAKRGQDVALRCDPISGHVSLFWYQQALGQGPEFLTYFQNEAQLDKSGLPSDRFFAERPEGSVSTLKIQRTQQEDSAVYLCASSLDGQPQHFGDGTRLSIL.

This clone was picked up one time. The V and J genes are TRBV4-1 and TRBJ2-7; no reliable D call. Per germline, CDR1 MGHRA and CDR2 YSYEKL. CDR3 length equals 13 residues. V lost 3 bases and J lost 3, with 9 bases in between. Here the CDR3 reads CASSHPRVYEQYF. CDR3 nucleotide sequence: TGCGCCAGCAGCCACCCTCGGGTCTACGAGCAGTACTTC.